This TCR beta chain was sequenced for a study of blood T cell repertoires in COVID-19. The germline V gene has CDR1 SGHAT and CDR2 FQNNGV. This CDR3 is 11 amino acids long. V was trimmed by 3 bases and J by 8 bases, leaving 7 bases between them. Concerning this clone itself: The same CDR3 arises from other DNA sequences in this sample as well.

Authors' processing steps: Reference gene primer amplification gave nucleated cell count estimates. Clones were sequenced by immunoSEQ multiplex PCR, and TCRdb holds only the in-frame ones, with some missing. The V and J calls and clone size are taken from that table; D and trimming were inferred from the DNA. The data contain 200,000 to 250,000 clones, around 86% of them singletons. The clonotype comes from a woman aged 65 to 85 with active or convalescent COVID-19. The specimen was peripheral blood. The chain carries TRBV11-2 and TRBJ1-2, with TRBD1 as a possible D gene (6 bases). The CDR3 is CASSFRGGYTF. CDR3 nucleotides: TGTGCCAGCAGCTTCAGGGGAGGCTACACCTTC.